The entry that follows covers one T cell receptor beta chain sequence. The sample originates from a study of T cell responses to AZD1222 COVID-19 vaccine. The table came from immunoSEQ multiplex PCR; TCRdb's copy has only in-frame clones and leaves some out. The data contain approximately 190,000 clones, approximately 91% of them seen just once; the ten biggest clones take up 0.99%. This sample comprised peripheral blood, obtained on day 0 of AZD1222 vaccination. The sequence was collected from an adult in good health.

The CDR3 DNA follows: TGTGCCAGCAGTTATTATTGGGGGAAGGAGGAAGAGACCCAGTACTTC. It translates to CASSYYWGKEEETQYF. The chain is built from TRBV6-2 or TRBV6-3 and TRBJ2-5; D could derive from TRBD1 or TRBD2 (5 bases each). Looked up from germline, CDR1 is MNHEY and CDR2 is SVGEGT. V was cut by 3 bases and J by 3 bases, with 17 bases left in between. The CDR3 runs 16 residues.